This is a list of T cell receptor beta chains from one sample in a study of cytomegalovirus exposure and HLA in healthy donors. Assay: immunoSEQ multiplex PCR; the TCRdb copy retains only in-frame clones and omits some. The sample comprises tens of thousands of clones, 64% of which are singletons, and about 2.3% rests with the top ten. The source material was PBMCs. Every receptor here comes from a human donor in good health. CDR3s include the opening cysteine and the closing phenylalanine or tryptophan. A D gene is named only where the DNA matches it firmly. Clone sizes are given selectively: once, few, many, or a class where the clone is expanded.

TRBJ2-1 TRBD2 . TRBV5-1 TGCGCCAGCAGCTTCGCCGGGACTAAGGGCAATGAGCAGTTCTTC CASSFAGTKGNEQFF
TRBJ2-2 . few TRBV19 TGTGCCACCCGGGGGGCCTTCCGGACCGGGGAGCTGTTTTTT CATRGAFRTGELFF
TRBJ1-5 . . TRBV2 TGTGCCAGCAGTGAAATGCAGGGCTTCGCGCCCCAGCATTTT CASSEMQGFAPQHF
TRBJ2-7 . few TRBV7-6 TGTGCCAGCAGCCGATCTCACGGGACCTGGGCGGGAGAGCAGTACTTC CASSRSHGTWAGEQYF
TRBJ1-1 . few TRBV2 TGTGCCAGCAACGCAGGCTTGAACACTGAAGCTTTCTTT CASNAGLNTEAFF
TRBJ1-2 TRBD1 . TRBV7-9 TGTGCCAGCGAACCGACAGGGGGCGAGGGCTACACCTTC CASEPTGGEGYTF
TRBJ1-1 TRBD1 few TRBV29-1 TGCAGCGTCCCACCCACCGGGACAGGAGGATTTGAAGCTTTCTTT CSVPPTGTGGFEAFF
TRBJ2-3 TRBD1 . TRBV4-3 TGCGCCAGCAGCCAAGCGGGACAGCCTAGCACAGATACGCAGTATTTT CASSQAGQPSTDTQYF
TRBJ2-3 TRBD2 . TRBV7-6 TGTGCCAGCAGCTTAGAGGCGGGGGGAGGCACAGATACGCAGTATTTT CASSLEAGGGTDTQYF
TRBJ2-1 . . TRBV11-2 TGTGCCAGCAGCTCCCCGACCGGGAATGAGCAGTTCTTC CASSSPTGNEQFF
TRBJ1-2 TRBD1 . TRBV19 TGTGCCAGTATTGGGACAGGGGCGATCGGCGGCTACACCTTC CASIGTGAIGGYTF
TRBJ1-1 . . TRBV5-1 TGCGCCAGCAGCCCCGGACAAAGAGACACTGAAGCTTTCTTT CASSPGQRDTEAFF
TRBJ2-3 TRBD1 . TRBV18 TGTGCCAGCTCACCGGCAGGGGGTGGGACAGATACGCAGTATTTT CASSPAGGGTDTQYF
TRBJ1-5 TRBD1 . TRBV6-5 TGTGCCAGCAGCGGAACAGGGGGCAATCAGCCCCAGCATTTT CASSGTGGNQPQHF
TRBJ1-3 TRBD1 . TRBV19 TGTGCCACCCGACAGGGCCCTTCAGCCGGAAACACCATATATTTT CATRQGPSAGNTIYF
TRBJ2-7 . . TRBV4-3 TGCGCCAGCAGCCAGTTGGGGGACAAAAGCTACGAGCAGTACTTC CASSQLGDKSYEQYF
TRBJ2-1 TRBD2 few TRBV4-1 TGCGCCAGCAGCCAATCCCTAGCGGGGGGCTTGGATGAGCAGTTCTTC CASSQSLAGGLDEQFF
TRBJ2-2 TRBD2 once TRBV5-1 TGCGCCAGCAGTCAAGGGACTACGAACACCGGGGAGCTGTTTTTT CASSQGTTNTGELFF
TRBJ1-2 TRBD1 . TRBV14 TGTGCCAGCAGCCAATACCCCAGGGGACAGGGCGATTATGGCTACACCTTC CASSQYPRGQGDYGYTF
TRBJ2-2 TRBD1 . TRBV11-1 TGTGCCAGCAGCTTAACCTGGGACAGCTTGAACACCGGGGAGCTGTTTTTT CASSLTWDSLNTGELFF
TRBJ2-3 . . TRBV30 TGTGCCTGGAGTGTTACTGGCGGGCACACAGATACGCAGTATTTT CAWSVTGGHTDTQYF
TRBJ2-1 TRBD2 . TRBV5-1 TGCGCCAGCAGCTTGGCCCAAGGACTAGCGGGGGGGCTGCAGTTCTTC CASSLAQGLAGGLQFF
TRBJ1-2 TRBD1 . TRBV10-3 TGTGCCATCAGTGTTACCCGGGACAGTCTCCTCCCTAACTATGGCTACACCTTC CAISVTRDSLLPNYGYTF
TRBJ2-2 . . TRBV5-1 TGCGCCAGCAGCCTCTGGGGAGGGAACACCGGGGAGCTGTTTTTT CASSLWGGNTGELFF
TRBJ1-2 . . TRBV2 TGTGCCAGCAGTGTGACGGACTGGTCGGACGGCTACACCTTC CASSVTDWSDGYTF
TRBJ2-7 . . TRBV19 TGTGCCAGTGCTACAATGCGGACGGGATACTACGAGCAGTACTTC CASATMRTGYYEQYF
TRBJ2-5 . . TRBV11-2 TGTGCCAGCAGCTTAGTGCGGGGCGAGACCCAGTACTTC CASSLVRGETQYF
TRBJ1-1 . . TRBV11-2 TGTGCCAGCAGACCTGCCGGAAGACAGTTGAACACTGAAGCTTTCTTT CASRPAGRQLNTEAFF
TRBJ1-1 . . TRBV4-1 TGCGCCAGCAGCCAAGGGAGACTGGCAGCTTTCTTT CASSQGRLAAFF
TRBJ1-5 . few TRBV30 TGTGCCTGGAGTGTTACAGGGTTCAATCAGCCCCAGCATTTT CAWSVTGFNQPQHF
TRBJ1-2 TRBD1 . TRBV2 TGTGCCAGCAGTGGAAACAGGGGTGGGTTGAGGGGCTACACCTTC CASSGNRGGLRGYTF
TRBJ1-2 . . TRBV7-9 TGTGCCAGCAGCTTAGCCTCCGCAGGGATATATGGCTACACCTTC CASSLASAGIYGYTF
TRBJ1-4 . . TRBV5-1 TGCGCCAGCAGCTCGGACCCGGGGGGCGAAAAACTGTTTTTT CASSSDPGGEKLFF
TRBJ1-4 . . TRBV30 TGTGCCTGGAGCGCGGCCCGTGAAAAACTGTTTTTT CAWSAAREKLFF
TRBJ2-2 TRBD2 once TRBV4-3 TGCGCCAGCAGCCAAGAGACTAGCGGGGGGACAGGGGAGCTGTTTTTT CASSQETSGGTGELFF
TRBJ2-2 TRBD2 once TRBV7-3 TGTGCCAGCAGCCCTGGACTAGCCACCGGGGAGCTGTTTTTT CASSPGLATGELFF
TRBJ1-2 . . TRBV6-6 TGTGCCAGCAGACCAACCGAGGGTCAGCTTAACTATGGCTACACCTTC CASRPTEGQLNYGYTF
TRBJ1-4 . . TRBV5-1 TGCGCCAGCAGCTTGAGGGGGATGGGGGCTAATGAAAAACTGTTTTTT CASSLRGMGANEKLFF
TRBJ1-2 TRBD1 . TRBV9 TGTGCCAGCAGCGTAGAGACAGGGAGTAACTATGGCTACACCTTC CASSVETGSNYGYTF
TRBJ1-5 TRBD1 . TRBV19 TGTGCCAGTAGCCGGGACAGGGGTAACCCTCGACATCAGCCCCAGCATTTT CASSRDRGNPRHQPQHF
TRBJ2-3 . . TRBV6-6 TGTGCCAGCAGTTACTCCCCTCGGACTGATACGCAGTATTTT CASSYSPRTDTQYF
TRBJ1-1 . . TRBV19 TGTGCCAGTAGTACAGGGGTGGACACTGAAGCTTTCTTT CASSTGVDTEAFF
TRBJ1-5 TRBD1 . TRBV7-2 TGTGCCAGCAGCTTGGGGACAGGACGGCCCCAGCATTTT CASSLGTGRPQHF
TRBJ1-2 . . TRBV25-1 TGTGCCAGCAGTGAATTTCAACAGTCCTATGGCTACACCTTC CASSEFQQSYGYTF
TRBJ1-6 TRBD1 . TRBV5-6 TGTGCCAGCAGCTTGGCGGGCAGGGGGAGTGGGTATAATTCACCCCTCCACTTT CASSLAGRGSGYNSPLHF
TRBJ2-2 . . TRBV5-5 TGTGCCAGCAGCTTAAGAAAGCGGACAGCCACGAACACCGGGGAGCTGTTTTTT CASSLRKRTATNTGELFF
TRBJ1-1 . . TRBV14 TGTGCCAGCAGCCTCCAATCAACGAGCACTGAAGCTTTCTTT CASSLQSTSTEAFF
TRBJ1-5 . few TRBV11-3 TGTGCCAGCTCACTGACAGGAGCTACGAATCACAATCAGCCCCAGCATTTT CASSLTGATNHNQPQHF
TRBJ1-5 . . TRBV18 TGTGCCAGCTCACCCGACAGGAGCAATCAGCCCCAGCATTTT CASSPDRSNQPQHF
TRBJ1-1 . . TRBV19 TGTGCCAGTAGGGGGCGGGACCCTGAAGCTTTCTTT CASRGRDPEAFF
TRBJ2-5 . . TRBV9 TGTGCCAGCAGCGTAGCTACCGGGGGCCAAGAGACCCAGTACTTC CASSVATGGQETQYF
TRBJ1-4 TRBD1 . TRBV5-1 TGCGCCAGCAGCTTCCAGGGGGCATCTAATGAAAAACTGTTTTTT CASSFQGASNEKLFF
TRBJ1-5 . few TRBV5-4 TGTGCCAGCAGCTTGGATGTCCGGGAGCCCCAGCATTTT CASSLDVREPQHF
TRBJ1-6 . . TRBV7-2 TGTGCCAGCAGCTTAGGTCAGGCCCTCCACTTT CASSLGQALHF